The 24 T cell receptor beta chains below were found in one sample sequenced in a study of memory CD4+ T cells and cytomegalovirus serostatus. Measured with immunoSEQ multiplex PCR; TCRdb has only the in-frame clones, and not every one. The table includes about 40,000 clones, roughly 80% detected once. Single viable CD3+CD4+CD8-CD45RO+ cells were sorted as the memory CD4+ T cells. The sequenced sample consisted of memory CD4+ T cells from blood. The source of these receptors is an adult in good health and CMV-seronegative.

The table lists this clone with a count of one. This chain joins TRBV4-1 and TRBJ2-5, with D unclear. From germline, CDR1 is MGHRA and CDR2 YSYEKL. This CDR3 is 14 amino acids long. V was pared by 0 bases and J by 5 bases, with 10 bases between. The CDR3 reads CASSQETGLETQYF. Here the CDR3 DNA reads TGCGCCAGCAGCCAAGAGACCGGGTTGGAGACCCAGTACTTC.

The chain has TRBV7-2 and TRBJ2-2; TRBD2 is a possible D gene (6 bases). This CDR3 is built from 15 residues. Between the trimmed V and J ends, which lost 5 bases and 4 bases, there was a span of 14 bases. Germline V CDR1 and CDR2: SGHTA, FQGNSA. The CDR3 protein is CASSPRLGSTGELFF. For the CDR3, the DNA is TGTGCCAGCAGCCCACGACTAGGAAGCACCGGGGAGCTGTTTTTT. Drawing the rest from reference TRBV7-2 and TRBJ2-2, the complete variable domain is GAGVSQSPSNKVTEKGKDVELRCDPISGHTALYWYRQSLGQGLEFLIYFQGNSAPDKSGLPSDRFSAERTGGSVSTLTIQRTQQEDSAVYLCASSPRLGSTGELFFGEGSRLTVL.

The chain is built from TRBV7-9 and TRBJ2-7; 10 nucleotides line up with TRBD1. After removal of 2 bases from V and 1 base from J, the junction contained 5 bases not matched to a gene. Germline lookup yields CDR1 SEHNR and CDR2 FQNEAQ (reference sequence). The CDR3 runs to 16 residues. DNA for the CDR3: TGTGCCAGCAGCTTATGGGGACAGGGGCCGTCCTACGAGCAGTACTTC. Translation gives CASSLWGQGPSYEQYF.

The table lists this clone with a few counts. The rearrangement uses TRBV19 and TRBJ1-3; D possibly corresponds to TRBD1 (6 bases). The CDR3 totals 11 residues. Trimming shortened V by 3 bases and J by 11 bases, and 8 bases separated the two germline ends. CDR1 is LNHDA and CDR2 is SQIVND in the germline V gene (reference sequence). The DNA of the CDR3 is TGTGCCAGTAGTATGGGACAATCCATATATTTT. This translates into CASSMGQSIYF. The complete variable domain, with remaining parts taken from reference TRBV19 and TRBJ1-3, reads DGGITQSPKYLFRKEGQNVTLSCEQNLNHDAMYWYRQDPGQGLRLIYYSQIVNDFQKGDIAEGYSVSREKKESFPLTVTSAQKNPTAFYLCASSMGQSIYFGEGSWLTVV.

The chain joins TRBV6-1 to TRBJ1-1, with unresolved D. Trimming removed 2 bases at V and 6 bases at J, with 13 bases between. This CDR3 is built from 14 residues. Germline V gene data show CDR1 as MNHNS and CDR2 as SASEGT. DNA of the CDR3: TGTGCCAGCAGTGAAAGGAGGGAGTCTGCTGAAGCTTTCTTT. Translation: CASSERRESAEAFF.

The chain links TRBV7-3 to TRBJ2-3, with D unresolved. Germline-derived CDR1 and CDR2 are SGHTA and FQGTGA. The CDR3 contains 13 residues. V was pared by 3 bases and J by 1 base, with 5 bases between. For the CDR3, the DNA is TGTGCCAGCAGCTTGATGGGCACAGATACGCAGTATTTT. Translating it yields CASSLMGTDTQYF.

The rearrangement joins TRBV19 to TRBJ1-4; D is undetermined. The CDR3 totals 16 residues. Trimming pared 7 bases from V and 5 bases from J, leaving 20 bases between. The V gene's germline CDR1 is LNHDA and CDR2 SQIVND (reference sequence). The CDR3 DNA reads TGTGCCAGTACTTATCGGACGGGATTGACAAATGAAAAACTGTTTTTT. This encodes CASTYRTGLTNEKLFF.

The chain carries TRBV19 and TRBJ1-2; D remains unclear. CDR1 is LNHDA, CDR2 SQIVND, per germline (reference sequence). V was clipped by 2 bases and J by 5 bases, with 9 bases between them. This CDR3 is 13 amino acids long. DNA of the CDR3: TGTGCCAGTAGTATAAACGAGAGGTATGGCTACACCTTC. Translation: CASSINERYGYTF.

A few counts support this clone. The chain employs TRBV25-1 and TRBJ1-1; D uncertain. Per germline, CDR1 MGHDK and CDR2 SYGVNS. This CDR3 comprises 12 residues. The V and J ends lost 1 base and 3 bases respectively, with 3 bases between them. In nucleotides, the CDR3 is TGTGCCAGCAGTGAATTCGACACTGAAGCTTTCTTT. It encodes CASSEFDTEAFF. The variable domain in full, completed from reference TRBV25-1 and TRBJ1-1, reads EADIYQTPRYLVIGTGKKITLECSQTMGHDKMYWYQQDPGMELHLIHYSYGVNSTEKGDLSSESTVSRIRTEHFPLTLESARPSHTSQYLCASSEFDTEAFFGQGTRLTVV.

This clone was picked up one time. V and J are TRBV7-9 and TRBJ2-5; no reliable D call. Germline loops: CDR1 SEHNR, CDR2 FQNEAQ (reference sequence). The length of the CDR3 is 12 residues. V was trimmed by 6 bases and J by 2 bases, leaving 7 bases between them. CDR3 DNA sequence: TGTGCCAGCAGAGAAGAACAAGAGACCCAGTACTTC. Residues: CASREEQETQYF.

The CDR3 region is CASGPGDTQYF. The DNA of the CDR3 is TGTGCTAGTGGACCAGGGGACACGCAGTATTTT. The V call is TRBV12-5, the J call TRBJ2-3, with D perhaps TRBD1 (6 bases). V was clipped by 6 bases and J by 9 bases, with 10 bases between them. The CDR3 extends over 11 amino acids. CDR1 is LGHNT and CDR2 is FRNRAP in the germline V gene.

Here the CDR3 DNA reads TGTGCCAGCAGCCCCGGACGGAATAGCAATCAGCCCCAGCATTTT. Encoded protein: CASSPGRNSNQPQHF. The J gene is TRBJ1-5, the V gene TRBV5-6; D uncertain. The CDR3 is 15 amino acids. With 4 bases removed from V and 0 bases from J, the gap between germline ends came to 11 bases. The germline gives CDR1 SGHDT, CDR2 YYEEEE.

The V call is TRBV6-5, the J call TRBJ2-5, with TRBD1 identical over 7 bases. This CDR3 comprises 12 residues. Germline V gene lookup returns CDR1 MNHEY and CDR2 SVGAGI. Losses at the gene ends were 6 bases for V and 4 bases for J; bases not matched to a gene: 2. As DNA, the CDR3 is TGTGCCAGCAGATCAGGGGGAGAGACCCAGTACTTC. Its translation is CASRSGGETQYF.

This clone has a handful of counts. The chain combines TRBV18 with TRBJ1-5; 8 bases map to TRBD1. Germline CDR1 is KGHSH and CDR2 is LQKENI. The CDR3 contains 14 residues. J was trimmed by 6 bases and V by 3 bases; bases with no gene match: 4. This CDR3 is CASSPDRVGQPQHF. The CDR3 nucleotides are TGTGCCAGCTCACCGGACAGGGTAGGTCAGCCCCAGCATTTT.

The genes are TRBV2 and TRBJ1-6; D might be TRBD1 (5 bases). Germline assignment: CDR1 SNHLY and CDR2 FYNNEI. This CDR3 comprises 14 residues. With 4 bases removed from V and 3 bases from J, the gap between germline ends came to 7 bases. CDR3 residues: CASSGQGYNSPLHF. In DNA, the CDR3 is TGTGCCAGCAGTGGGCAGGGCTATAATTCACCCCTCCACTTT.

The chain carries TRBV11-2 and TRBJ1-2, with no clear D. The CDR3 runs to 11 residues. Germline values: CDR1 SGHAT, CDR2 FQNNGV. V was clipped by 3 bases and J by 14 bases, with 13 bases between them. The CDR3 DNA sequence: TGTGCCAGCAGCTTGGGGTTTCTTATGACCTTC. Its translation is CASSLGFLMTF.

This chain links TRBV15 with TRBJ2-5; D gene ambiguous. V was clipped by 0 bases and J by 3 bases, with 5 bases between them. The CDR3 loop spans 13 amino acids. Germline CDR1 reads LNHNV; CDR2 reads YYDKDF (reference sequence). CDR3 nucleotide sequence: TGTGCCACCAGCAGAGACGTAGAAGAGACCCAGTACTTC. Translating gives CATSRDVEETQYF.

The chain carries TRBV5-4 and TRBJ2-5, with D possibly TRBD2 on 5 matching bases. The CDR3 totals 13 residues. Germline loops: CDR1 SGHNT, CDR2 YYREEE (reference sequence). V dropped 2 bases and J dropped 1 base, with 6 bases sitting between them. CDR3 sequence (DNA): TGTGCCAGCAGCTTCCGGGGCCAAGAGACCCAGTACTTC. It codes for CASSFRGQETQYF.

Only one count was recorded for this clone. The chain couples TRBV9 to TRBJ2-7, with 8 bases identical to TRBD1. This CDR3 is built from 13 residues. Germline trimming cut 0 bases from V and 6 bases from J; bases unmatched to any gene: 2. Germline lookup yields CDR1 SGDLS and CDR2 YYNGEE. The CDR3: CASSVAGGREQYF. The CDR3 coding sequence is TGTGCCAGCAGCGTAGCAGGGGGCCGCGAGCAGTACTTC.

The chain carries TRBV11-2 and TRBJ1-1, with unresolved D. Trimming shortened V by 7 bases and J by 3 bases, and 15 bases separated the two germline ends. There are 14 residues in the CDR3. Germline assignment: CDR1 SGHAT and CDR2 FQNNGV. CDR3: CASTPWGEYTEAFF. As DNA, the CDR3 is TGTGCCAGCACCCCCTGGGGAGAATACACTGAAGCTTTCTTT.

The CDR3 loop reads CASSGQDRDTQYF. The CDR3 DNA sequence: TGTGCCAGCAGCGGCCAGGATCGAGATACGCAGTATTTT. The chain uses TRBV25-1 and TRBJ2-3; no reliable D call. Trimming pared 6 bases from V and 5 bases from J, leaving 12 bases between. This CDR3 contains 13 residues. Germline CDR1 MGHDK, CDR2 SYGVNS.

The V and J genes are TRBV19 and TRBJ1-1; D is perhaps TRBD1 (5 bases). Germline V gene lookup returns CDR1 LNHDA and CDR2 SQIVND (reference sequence). This CDR3 has 15 residues. Trimming took off 5 bases at V and 1 base at J, with 14 bases between the two ends. The CDR3 loop reads CASSEPGLRNTEAFF. CDR3 nucleotides: TGTGCCAGTAGTGAGCCGGGACTGCGGAACACTGAAGCTTTCTTT. The whole variable domain, filled in from reference TRBV19 and TRBJ1-1, reads DGGITQSPKYLFRKEGQNVTLSCEQNLNHDAMYWYRQDPGQGLRLIYYSQIVNDFQKGDIAEGYSVSREKKESFPLTVTSAQKNPTAFYLCASSEPGLRNTEAFFGQGTRLTVV.

This clone was detected only a few times. The chain carries TRBV5-1 and TRBJ2-7, with 8 bases that match TRBD2. The CDR3 runs 15 residues. The trim removed 2 bases at V and 1 base at J, leaving 5 bases unmatched. Germline lookup yields CDR1 SGHRS and CDR2 YFSETQ. CDR3 region: CASSFGGGPSYEQYF. DNA for the CDR3: TGCGCCAGCAGCTTCGGGGGGGGCCCTTCCTACGAGCAGTACTTC.

The rearrangement links TRBV6-1 to TRBJ1-2; 9 positions agree with TRBD1. Looked up from germline, CDR1 is MNHNS and CDR2 is SASEGT. The J segment lost 7 bases and the V segment lost 2 bases, leaving 8 bases of the junction unmatched. CDR3 length equals 15 residues. The CDR3 DNA is TGTGCCAGCAGTGAATACGGGACAGGGAGATTTGGCTACACCTTC. Amino acids: CASSEYGTGRFGYTF.